These T cell receptor beta chains were read from a single sample in a study of T-cell reconstitution after alpha-beta-depleted transplantation in children. TCRdb reprocessed the PCR reads via MiXCR and lists one record per CDR3 protein. The data contain approximately 97,000 distinct CDR3 sequences, approximately 6% of them singletons. Sequencing used PBMCs, mostly from graft donor cells, obtained 60 days after TCRalphabeta/CD19-depleted stem cell transplant. The receptors stem from a female patient between 2 and 15 years old who had a stem cell transplant for Fanconi anemia, so the T cells may come from the graft donor. Each CDR3 is given without its conserved first and last residue. D genes are given only for firm matches.

.	TRBV6-5	TRBJ2-2	ASIAAGELF
.	TRBV20-1	TRBJ2-7	SASKGWGSSYEQY
TRBD1	TRBV4-1	TRBJ2-7	ASSQPGTGSYEQY
.	TRBV7-2	TRBJ2-3	ASSLQAAPDTQY
TRBD2	TRBV29-1	TRBJ2-1	LAGAYNEQF
.	TRBV29-1	TRBJ2-3	SVGQGAHSTDTQY
TRBD2	TRBV7-2	TRBJ2-1	ASSLALTSDSWGEQF
.	TRBV2	TRBJ2-6	ASSPSGANVLT
.	TRBV5-4	TRBJ2-7	ASSFNEFTYEQY
.	TRBV6-1	TRBJ1-3	ASSITGSDSGNTIY
.	TRBV29-1	TRBJ2-7	SVVGAFYEQY
.	TRBV18	TRBJ2-3	ASSPLGQPTDTQY
.	TRBV7-7	TRBJ2-3	ASSLAQADTQY
.	TRBV28	TRBJ2-5	ASSFRWETQY
TRBD1	TRBV5-1	TRBJ1-1	ASWGQGGTEAF
.	TRBV7-2	TRBJ2-7	ASSLARPYEQY
TRBD1	TRBV7-8	TRBJ2-3	ASRPGGLDTQY
.	TRBV3-1	TRBJ2-2	ASSRPTGKGSGELF
.	TRBV30	TRBJ2-7	AWSVREYEQY
.	TRBV7-9	TRBJ2-1	ASSLDQTPYNEQF
TRBD2	TRBV5-1	TRBJ2-1	ASRWTSGPNEQF
.	TRBV2	TRBJ2-5	GAGTGSQETQY
.	TRBV3-1	TRBJ1-4	ASSLHPNEKLF
TRBD1	TRBV12-3/TRBV12-4	TRBJ1-1	ASSFTGVMNTEAF
.	TRBV5-1	TRBJ1-1	ASSLEEGSTEAF
TRBD2	TRBV10-1	TRBJ2-5	ASSEAGRGETQY
.	TRBV20-1	TRBJ2-7	SARDPDSSYEQY
.	TRBV3-1	TRBJ2-5	ASSQDEPGAGETQY
.	TRBV5-4	TRBJ2-5	ASSLPGGLQETQY
TRBD1	TRBV20-1	TRBJ2-5	SASGQGAETQY
TRBD2	TRBV20-1	TRBJ2-3	SAGTSGIAGGTDTQY
.	TRBV11-2	TRBJ2-2	ASSLEGVGELF
.	TRBV30	TRBJ1-1	AWSVTTPLNTEAF
.	TRBV5-1	TRBJ2-1	ASSYSSNEQF
TRBD2	TRBV5-1	TRBJ2-3	ASSWLLAGGPTDTQY
.	TRBV6-5	TRBJ2-1	ASSYDNNEQF
TRBD2	TRBV20-1	TRBJ2-2	SARGLAGKAGELF
.	TRBV30	TRBJ2-2	AWSVGGTGELF
TRBD2	TRBV20-1	TRBJ2-1	SARGLAGGFNEQF
.	TRBV9	TRBJ1-1	ASTLRAF
TRBD1	TRBV9	TRBJ1-4	ASSVQGATNEKLF
TRBD2	TRBV11-2	TRBJ2-3	ASSEKVLAGGPDTQY
.	TRBV2	TRBJ2-7	ASGERDPEQY
.	TRBV28	TRBJ1-2	ASSRLTGASRDVYGYT
TRBD1	TRBV12-3/TRBV12-4	TRBJ2-7	ASSPRTGYYEQY
.	TRBV7-2	TRBJ1-2	ASSPWTANYGYT
.	TRBV9	TRBJ2-5	ASSVDPGEETQY
TRBD2	TRBV9	TRBJ2-1	ASSPLGLAGYNEQF
.	TRBV9	TRBJ2-2	ASSVVPLTNTGELF
TRBD2	TRBV5-1	TRBJ2-5	ASSLRRPGLAEETQY
.	TRBV5-1	TRBJ2-3	ASSLDSRTQY